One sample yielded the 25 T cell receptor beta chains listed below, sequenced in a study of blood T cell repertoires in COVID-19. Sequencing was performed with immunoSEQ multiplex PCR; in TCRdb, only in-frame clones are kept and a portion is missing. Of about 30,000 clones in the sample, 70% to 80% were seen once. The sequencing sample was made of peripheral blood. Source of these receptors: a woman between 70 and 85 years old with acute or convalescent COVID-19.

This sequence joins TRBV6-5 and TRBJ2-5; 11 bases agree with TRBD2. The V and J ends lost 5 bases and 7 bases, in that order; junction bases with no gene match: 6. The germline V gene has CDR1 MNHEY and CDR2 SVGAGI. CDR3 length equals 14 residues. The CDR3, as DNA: TGTGCCAGCAGTCTAGCGGGGGGTTTGAGGACCCAGTACTTC. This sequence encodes CASSLAGGLRTQYF.

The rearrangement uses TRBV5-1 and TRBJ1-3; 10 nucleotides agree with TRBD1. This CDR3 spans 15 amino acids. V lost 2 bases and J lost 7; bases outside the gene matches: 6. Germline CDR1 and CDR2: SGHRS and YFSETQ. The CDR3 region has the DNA TGCGCCAGCAGCTTACCGGGACAGGGGAGTAACACCATATATTTT. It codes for CASSLPGQGSNTIYF.

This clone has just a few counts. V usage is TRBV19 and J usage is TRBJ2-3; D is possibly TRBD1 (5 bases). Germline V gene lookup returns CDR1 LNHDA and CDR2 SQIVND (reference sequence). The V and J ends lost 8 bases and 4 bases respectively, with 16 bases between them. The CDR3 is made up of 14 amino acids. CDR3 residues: CASWTNRQSDTQYF. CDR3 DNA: TGTGCCAGTTGGACGAACAGACAGTCAGATACGCAGTATTTT. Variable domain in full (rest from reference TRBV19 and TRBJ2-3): DGGITQSPKYLFRKEGQNVTLSCEQNLNHDAMYWYRQDPGQGLRLIYYSQIVNDFQKGDIAEGYSVSREKKESFPLTVTSAQKNPTAFYLCASWTNRQSDTQYFGPGTRLTVL.

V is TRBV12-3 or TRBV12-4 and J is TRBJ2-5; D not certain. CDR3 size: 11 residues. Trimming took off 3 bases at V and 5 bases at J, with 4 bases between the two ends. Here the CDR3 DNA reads TGTGCCAGCAGTTTCCATGAGACCCAGTACTTC. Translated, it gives CASSFHETQYF.

CDR3 amino acids: CASSYVPDTQYF. CDR3 bases: TGTGCCAGCAGTTACGTTCCGGATACGCAGTATTTT. The chain combines TRBV6-2 or TRBV6-3 with TRBJ2-3; D gene ambiguous. The germline V gene encodes CDR1 MNHEY and CDR2 SVGEGT. This CDR3 spans 12 amino acids. Trimming took off 2 bases at V and 6 bases at J, with 6 bases between the two ends.

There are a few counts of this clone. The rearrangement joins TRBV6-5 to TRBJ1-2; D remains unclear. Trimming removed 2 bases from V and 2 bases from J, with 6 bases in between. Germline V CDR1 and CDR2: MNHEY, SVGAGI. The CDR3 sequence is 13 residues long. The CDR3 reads CASSYRENYGYTF. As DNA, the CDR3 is TGTGCCAGCAGTTACCGAGAGAACTATGGCTACACCTTC.

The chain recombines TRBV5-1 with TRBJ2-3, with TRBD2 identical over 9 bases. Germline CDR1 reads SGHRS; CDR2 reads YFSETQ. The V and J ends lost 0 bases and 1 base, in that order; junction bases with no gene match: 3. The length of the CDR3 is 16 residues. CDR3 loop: CASSLGVAGGTDTQYF. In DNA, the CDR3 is TGCGCCAGCAGCTTGGGGGTAGCGGGGGGCACAGATACGCAGTATTTT.

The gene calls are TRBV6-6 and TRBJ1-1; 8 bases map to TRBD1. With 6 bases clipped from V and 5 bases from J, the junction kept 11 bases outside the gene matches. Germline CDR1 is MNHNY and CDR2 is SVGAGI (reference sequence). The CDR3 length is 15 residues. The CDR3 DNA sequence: TGTGCCAGCAGCTCCACCAGGGGGCCTGGGACTGAAGCTTTCTTT. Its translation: CASSSTRGPGTEAFF.

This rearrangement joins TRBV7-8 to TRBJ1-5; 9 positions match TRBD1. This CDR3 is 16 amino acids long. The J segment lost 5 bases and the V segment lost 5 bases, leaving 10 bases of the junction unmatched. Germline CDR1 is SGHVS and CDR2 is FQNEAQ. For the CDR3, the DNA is TGTGCCAGCAGCCTTGGGGGACAGGGAATACATCAGCCCCAGCATTTT. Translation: CASSLGGQGIHQPQHF. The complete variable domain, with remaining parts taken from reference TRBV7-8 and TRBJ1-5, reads GAGVSQSPRYKVAKRGQDVALRCDPISGHVSLFWYQQALGQGPEFLTYFQNEAQLDKSGLPSDRFFAERPEGSVSTLKIQRTQQEDSAVYLCASSLGGQGIHQPQHFGDGTRLSIL.

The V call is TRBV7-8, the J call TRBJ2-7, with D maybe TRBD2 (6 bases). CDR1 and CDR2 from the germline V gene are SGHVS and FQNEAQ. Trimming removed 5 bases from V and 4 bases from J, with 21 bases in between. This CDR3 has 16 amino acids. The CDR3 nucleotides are TGTGCCAGCAGCCCCGCGGGGTACGCGGTCAGTTACGAGCAGTACTTC. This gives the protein CASSPAGYAVSYEQYF.

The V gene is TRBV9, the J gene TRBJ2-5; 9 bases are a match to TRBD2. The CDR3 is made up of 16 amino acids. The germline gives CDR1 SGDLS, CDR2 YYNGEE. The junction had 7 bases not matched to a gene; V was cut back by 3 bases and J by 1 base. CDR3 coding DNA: TGTGCCAGCAGCGGGGGTAGCGGGAGCTCCCAAGAGACCCAGTACTTC. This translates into CASSGGSGSSQETQYF.

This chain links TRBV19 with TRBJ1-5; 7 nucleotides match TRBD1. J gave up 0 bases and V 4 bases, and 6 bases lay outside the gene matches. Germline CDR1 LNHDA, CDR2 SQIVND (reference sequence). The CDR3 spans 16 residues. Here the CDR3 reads CASSNNDRDSNQPQHF. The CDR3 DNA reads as TGTGCCAGTAGTAACAATGACAGGGATAGCAATCAGCCCCAGCATTTT.

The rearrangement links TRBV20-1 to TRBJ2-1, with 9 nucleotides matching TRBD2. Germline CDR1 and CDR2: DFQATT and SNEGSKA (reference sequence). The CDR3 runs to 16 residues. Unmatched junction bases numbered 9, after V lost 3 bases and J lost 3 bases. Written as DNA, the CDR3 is TGCAGTGCTAGTTTGGGGCGGGAGGGCCACTACAATGAGCAGTTCTTC. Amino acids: CSASLGREGHYNEQFF.

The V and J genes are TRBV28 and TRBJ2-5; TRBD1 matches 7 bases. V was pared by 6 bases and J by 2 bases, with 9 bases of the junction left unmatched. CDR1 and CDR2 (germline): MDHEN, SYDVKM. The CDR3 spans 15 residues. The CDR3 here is CASSVPGQSQETQYF. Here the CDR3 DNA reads TGTGCCAGCAGCGTTCCGGGACAGTCGCAAGAGACCCAGTACTTC.

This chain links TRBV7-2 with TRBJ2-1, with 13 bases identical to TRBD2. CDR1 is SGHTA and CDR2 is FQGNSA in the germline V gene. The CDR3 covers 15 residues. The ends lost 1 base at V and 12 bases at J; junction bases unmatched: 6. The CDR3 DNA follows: TGTGCCAGCAGCTTAGGGACTAGCGGGAGAAGAGCGCAGTTCTTC. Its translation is CASSLGTSGRRAQFF.

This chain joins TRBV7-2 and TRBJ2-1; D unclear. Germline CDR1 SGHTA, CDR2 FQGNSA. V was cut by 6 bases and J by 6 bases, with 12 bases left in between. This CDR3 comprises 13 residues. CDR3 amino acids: CASSFASFNEQFF. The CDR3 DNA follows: TGTGCCAGCAGTTTCGCCAGTTTCAATGAGCAGTTCTTC.

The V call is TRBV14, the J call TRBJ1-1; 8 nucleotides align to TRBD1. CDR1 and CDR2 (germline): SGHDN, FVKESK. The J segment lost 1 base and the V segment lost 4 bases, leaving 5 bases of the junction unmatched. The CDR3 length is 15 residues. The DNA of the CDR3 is TGTGCCAGCAGCCGACCTGGACAGGGGAACACTGAAGCTTTCTTT. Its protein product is CASSRPGQGNTEAFF.

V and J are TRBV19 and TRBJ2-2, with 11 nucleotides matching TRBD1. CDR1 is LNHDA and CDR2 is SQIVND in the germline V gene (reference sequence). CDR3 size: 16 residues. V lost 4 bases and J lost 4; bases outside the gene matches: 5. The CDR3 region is CASSRGQGAGTGELFF. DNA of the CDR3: TGTGCCAGTAGTAGAGGACAGGGGGCGGGCACCGGGGAGCTGTTTTTT.

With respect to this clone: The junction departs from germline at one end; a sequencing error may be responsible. CDR3 DNA sequence: TGTGCCAGCACCGGGGGACAGGGGGTGTTCTTC. This gives the protein CASTGGQGVFF. The V call is TRBV28, the J call TRBJ2-7; 11 bases agree with TRBD1. Germline CDR1 MDHEN, CDR2 SYDVKM. CDR3 size: 11 residues.

This chain's CDR3 is CASSSLRFPSSQYF. The CDR3 coding sequence is TGTGCCAGCAGCTCCCTTAGATTCCCGTCATCGCAGTATTTT. The rearrangement links TRBV5-4 to TRBJ2-3; the D is unclear. Germline CDR1 is SGHNT and CDR2 is YYREEE (reference sequence). V shed 3 bases and J shed 10 bases, with 18 bases lying between them. The CDR3 length is 14 residues.

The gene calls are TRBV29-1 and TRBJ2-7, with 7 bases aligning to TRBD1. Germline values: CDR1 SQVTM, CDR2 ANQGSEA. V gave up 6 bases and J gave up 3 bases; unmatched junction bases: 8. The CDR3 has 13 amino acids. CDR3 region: CSVTTGQGYEQYF. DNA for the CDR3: TGCAGCGTGACGACAGGGCAGGGCTACGAGCAGTACTTC.

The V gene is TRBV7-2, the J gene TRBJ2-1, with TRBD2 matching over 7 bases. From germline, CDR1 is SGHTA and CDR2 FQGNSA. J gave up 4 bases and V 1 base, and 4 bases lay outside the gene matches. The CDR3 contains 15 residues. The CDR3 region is CASSLGREGYNEQFF. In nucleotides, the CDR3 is TGTGCCAGCAGCTTAGGCAGGGAGGGGTACAATGAGCAGTTCTTC.

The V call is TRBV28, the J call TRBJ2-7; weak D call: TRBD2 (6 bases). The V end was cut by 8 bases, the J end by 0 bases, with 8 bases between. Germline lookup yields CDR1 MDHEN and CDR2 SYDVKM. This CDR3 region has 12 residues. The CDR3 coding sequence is TGTGCCAGCCAGACTAGCTCCTACGAGCAGTACTTC. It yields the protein CASQTSSYEQYF.

CDR3 region: CASSLASADTQYF. The CDR3 DNA sequence: TGTGCCAGCAGCTTAGCAAGCGCAGATACGCAGTATTTT. The chain joins TRBV7-8 to TRBJ2-3, with D hard to call. CDR1 and CDR2 (germline): SGHVS, FQNEAQ. The CDR3 is 13 residues long. V was clipped by 0 bases and J by 4 bases, with 5 bases between them.

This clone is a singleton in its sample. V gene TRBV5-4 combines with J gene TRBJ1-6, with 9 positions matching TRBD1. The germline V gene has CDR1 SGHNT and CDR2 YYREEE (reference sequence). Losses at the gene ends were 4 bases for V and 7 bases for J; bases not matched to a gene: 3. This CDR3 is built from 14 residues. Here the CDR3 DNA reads TGTGCCAGCAGCCCCGGGACAGGGAATTCACCCCTCCACTTT. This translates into CASSPGTGNSPLHF.